This TCR beta chain was sequenced for a study of T cell responses to AZD1222 COVID-19 vaccine. General observations from the study: Unmutated regions of variants are reportedly targeted by nearly half of spike-specific TCRs. In a largely white British group with more females than males, clonal diversity was possibly underestimated. Increases in Spike-specific TCR breadth and depth were seen after two AZD1222 doses.

Points on this clone: Its specificity is unknown.

Measured with immunoSEQ multiplex PCR; TCRdb has only the in-frame clones, and not every one. This sample has tens of thousands of clones, with about nine tenths found just once. The receptor was derived from an adult in good health. The specimen comprised peripheral blood, sampled on day 0 of AZD1222 vaccination.

The CDR3 coding sequence is TGTGCCAGCAGTCTAAGGACTAGCGGGTACGAGCAGTACTTC. Translation: CASSLRTSGYEQYF. The rearrangement uses TRBV27 and TRBJ2-7; 11 bases fit TRBD2. The germline V gene encodes CDR1 MNHEY and CDR2 SMNVEV (reference sequence). The CDR3 runs 14 residues. Trimming at V came to 5 bases and at J to 4 bases, leaving 4 bases not matched to a gene.